This T cell receptor beta chain was identified during a study of T-cell memory formation after mild COVID-19. Study-level background: TCR clustering was largely donor specific.

TCRdb ran MiXCR on the 5' RACE reads and lists one entry per CDR3 protein. This repertoire shows 400,000 to 500,000 distinct CDR3 sequences, roughly 20% found once; its top ten account for approximately 8.4%. The sample holds a few counts of this clonotype. Its antigen is as yet unknown. Study outcomes and limitations: Cross-reactive memory seemingly joined, as some responding clones were found in pre-infection memory.

What was sequenced was PBMCs or a T cell subset sorted from them (not recorded which). The TCR originated in an adult woman who had mild COVID-19 (a few samples of this study predate the infection). Cell type and time point are not known.

Here the CDR3 reads CASSTQGDSSYEQYF. The CDR3, as DNA: TGCGCCAGCAGCACTCAAGGGGACAGCTCCTACGAGCAGTACTTC. The chain couples TRBV5-1 to TRBJ2-7, with 7 bases that match TRBD1. From germline, CDR1 is SGHRS and CDR2 YFSETQ. The CDR3 has 15 residues. The J segment lost 0 bases and the V segment lost 4 bases, leaving 7 bases of the junction unmatched.